These 11 T cell receptor beta chains came from one sample sequenced in a study of blood T cell repertoires in COVID-19. The method was immunoSEQ multiplex PCR; TCRdb's version includes in-frame clones alone and lacks a portion of them. The table shows 200,000 to 250,000 clones, with about 91% occurring only once. The sample taken for sequencing was peripheral blood. The receptors here all came from a woman under 40 with COVID-19, enrolled during active disease.

The J gene is TRBJ1-4, the V gene TRBV19; unclear D gene. Looked up from germline, CDR1 is LNHDA and CDR2 is SQIVND (reference sequence). CDR3 length: 14 amino acids. Trimming removed 5 bases from V and 6 bases from J, with 13 bases in between. CDR3 loop: CASSAGIFYEKLFF. DNA for the CDR3: TGTGCCAGTAGTGCCGGGATTTTCTATGAAAAACTGTTTTTT.

The chain carries TRBV6-2 or TRBV6-3 and TRBJ1-1; D not resolved. The V gene's germline CDR1 is MNHEY and CDR2 SVGEGT. V was pared by 5 bases and J by 0 bases, with 4 bases between. The CDR3 is 12 residues long. CDR3 DNA sequence: TGTGCCAGCAGTCAATTGAACACTGAAGCTTTCTTT. It translates to CASSQLNTEAFF.

The rearrangement links TRBV19 to TRBJ1-2; TRBD1 agrees at 9 bases. Germline V CDR1 and CDR2: LNHDA, SQIVND (reference sequence). The CDR3 loop spans 14 amino acids. The V and J ends lost 7 bases and 0 bases, in that order; junction bases with no gene match: 3. In DNA, the CDR3 is TGTGCCAGTAACAGACAGGGGGCTAACTATGGCTACACCTTC. Protein sequence: CASNRQGANYGYTF.

The V call is TRBV6-5, the J call TRBJ1-5; 8 bases agree with TRBD1. The J segment lost 7 bases and the V segment lost 6 bases, leaving 5 bases of the junction unmatched. The germline CDR1 and CDR2 sequences are MNHEY and SVGAGI. The CDR3 totals 13 residues. Here the CDR3 DNA reads TGTGCCAGCAGGGGGACAGGTGGGCAGCCCCAGCATTTT. Protein: CASRGTGGQPQHF.

A note on this clone: This sample also contains other DNA sequences that code for the same CDR3. The V gene is TRBV5-1, the J gene TRBJ1-4; D is undetermined. The V end lost 0 bases, the J end lost 0 bases, and 6 bases lay between the germline ends. CDR1 is SGHRS, CDR2 YFSETQ, per germline. This CDR3 is 15 amino acids long. CDR3 sequence reads: CASSLDSTTNEKLFF. CDR3 in DNA: TGCGCCAGCAGCTTGGACAGTACAACTAATGAAAAACTGTTTTTT.

The chain is built from TRBV5-1 and TRBJ2-1; 7 bases map to TRBD2. The CDR3 consists of 13 residues. Trimming at V came to 4 bases and at J to 6 bases, leaving 4 bases not matched to a gene. Germline CDR1 SGHRS, CDR2 YFSETQ. The CDR3 DNA reads as TGCGCCAGCAGCCAGCGCGGGAGCAATGAGCAGTTCTTC. This encodes CASSQRGSNEQFF.

The chain carries TRBV7-2 and TRBJ1-3; D is unresolved. The V end was cut by 1 base, the J end by 7 bases, with 14 bases between. CDR1 is SGHTA, CDR2 FQGNSA, per germline. CDR3 length equals 15 residues. The CDR3: CASSLEPLGYNTIYF. The CDR3 nucleotides read TGTGCCAGCAGCTTAGAGCCACTAGGATATAACACCATATATTTT. Drawing the rest from reference TRBV7-2 and TRBJ1-3, the complete variable domain is GAGVSQSPSNKVTEKGKDVELRCDPISGHTALYWYRQSLGQGLEFLIYFQGNSAPDKSGLPSDRFSAERTGGSVSTLTIQRTQQEDSAVYLCASSLEPLGYNTIYFGEGSWLTVV.

The chain employs TRBV15 and TRBJ2-3; TRBD2 agrees at 11 bases. CDR1 and CDR2 (germline): LNHNV, YYDKDF (reference sequence). J lost 3 bases, V lost 4 bases, and 6 bases had no gene match. CDR3 length equals 16 residues. The CDR3 loop is CATSKGSGGETDTQYF. In DNA, the CDR3 is TGTGCCACCAGCAAAGGTAGCGGGGGGGAAACAGATACGCAGTATTTT. Full variable domain (outside the CDR3, taken from reference TRBV15 and TRBJ2-3): DAMVIQNPRYQVTQFGKPVTLSCSQTLNHNVMYWYQQKSSQAPKLLFHYYDKDFNNEADTPDNFQSRRPNTSFCFLDIRSPGLGDTAMYLCATSKGSGGETDTQYFGPGTRLTVL.

This chain links TRBV4-3 with TRBJ1-1; unclear D gene. The germline gives CDR1 LGHNA, CDR2 YSLEER. V lost 4 bases, J lost 1 base, and 10 bases lay in between. The CDR3 extends over 14 amino acids. Here the CDR3 reads CASSPSWPNTEAFF. CDR3 bases: TGCGCCAGCAGCCCCTCCTGGCCGAACACTGAAGCTTTCTTT.

The chain joins TRBV11-2 to TRBJ2-1, with 9 positions matching TRBD2. The CDR3 loop spans 16 amino acids. Trimming cost V 5 bases and J 3 bases; bases outside gene matches: 8. Germline V lookup: CDR1 SGHAT, CDR2 FQNNGV. CDR3 residues: CASSPRLADSYNEQFF. In nucleotides, the CDR3 is TGTGCCAGCAGCCCAAGACTAGCGGACAGCTACAATGAGCAGTTCTTC.

V gene TRBV19 combines with J gene TRBJ2-5, with D possibly being TRBD2 (7 bases). The germline V and J ends were trimmed by 5 bases and 0 bases, with 19 bases remaining between them. Germline V CDR1 and CDR2: LNHDA, SQIVND (reference sequence). This CDR3 has 17 residues. The DNA of the CDR3 is TGTGCCAGTAGTCGGCCGGGGGAGGGGGTTTACCAAGAGACCCAGTACTTC. It specifies CASSRPGEGVYQETQYF.